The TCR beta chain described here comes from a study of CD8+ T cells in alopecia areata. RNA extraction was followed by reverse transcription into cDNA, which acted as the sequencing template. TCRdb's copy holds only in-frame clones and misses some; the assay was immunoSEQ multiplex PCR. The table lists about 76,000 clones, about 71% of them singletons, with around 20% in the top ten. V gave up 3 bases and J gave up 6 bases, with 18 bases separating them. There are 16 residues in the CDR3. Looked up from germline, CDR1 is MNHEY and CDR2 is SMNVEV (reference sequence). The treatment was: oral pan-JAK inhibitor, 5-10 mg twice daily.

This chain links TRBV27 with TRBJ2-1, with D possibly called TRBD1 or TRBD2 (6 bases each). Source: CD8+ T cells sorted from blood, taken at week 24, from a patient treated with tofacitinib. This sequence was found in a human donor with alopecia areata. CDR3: CASSFVGQGTPNEQFF. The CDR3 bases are TGTGCCAGCAGTTTCGTTGGTCAGGGGACTCCCAATGAGCAGTTCTTC.